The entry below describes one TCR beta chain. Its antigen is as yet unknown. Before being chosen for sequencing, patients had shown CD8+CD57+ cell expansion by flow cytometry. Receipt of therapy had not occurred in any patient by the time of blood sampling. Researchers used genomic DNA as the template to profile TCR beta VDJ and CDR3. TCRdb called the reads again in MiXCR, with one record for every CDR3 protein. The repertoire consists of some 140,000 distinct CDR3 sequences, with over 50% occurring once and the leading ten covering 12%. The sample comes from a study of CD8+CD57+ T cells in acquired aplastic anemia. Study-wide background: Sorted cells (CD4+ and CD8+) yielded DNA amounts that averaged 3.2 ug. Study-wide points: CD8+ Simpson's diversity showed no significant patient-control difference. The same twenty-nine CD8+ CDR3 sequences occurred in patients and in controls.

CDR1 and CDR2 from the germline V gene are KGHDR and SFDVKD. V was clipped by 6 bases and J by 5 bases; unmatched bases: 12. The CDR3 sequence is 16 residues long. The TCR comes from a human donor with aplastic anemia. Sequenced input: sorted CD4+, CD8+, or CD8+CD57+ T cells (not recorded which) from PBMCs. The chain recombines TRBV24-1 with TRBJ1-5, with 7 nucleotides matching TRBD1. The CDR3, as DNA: TGTGCCACCAGTAGCTCCCGGACAGGTGCCTATCAGCCCCAGCATTTT. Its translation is CATSSSRTGAYQPQHF.